Described below is a single T cell receptor beta chain sequence and its context. Its specificity is unknown. The same CDR3 is also encoded by other DNA sequences in this sample. The sample comes from a study of OX40 agonist ivuxolimab in advanced cancers. Background on the study: Two cutaneous melanoma patients and one hepatocellular carcinoma patient, three in all, had partial responses. Study-level findings and limits: There was clonal expansion of CD4+ and CD8+ blood T cells by week 6 at 0.1 to 3.0 mg/kg.

CDR3 length: 15 residues. The trim removed 4 bases at V and 5 bases at J, leaving 4 bases unmatched. CDR1 is SGHRS, CDR2 YFSETQ, per germline. Using immunoSEQ multiplex PCR, the repertoire was profiled, and TCRdb retains in-frame clones only, with some absent. This sample yields more than 45,000 clones, of which around four fifths are seen a single time; approximately 3% belongs to the top ten. The rearrangement uses TRBV5-1 and TRBJ2-5, with 14 positions matching TRBD2. This material consisted of CD4+ or CD8+ T cells sorted from blood, taken in a trial of the OX40 agonist ivuxolimab. The receptor's source is an adult with an advanced solid tumor such as melanoma, head and neck, liver or kidney cancer. The CDR3 sequence: CASSPGLAGVETQYF. The CDR3 nucleotides read TGCGCCAGCAGCCCGGGACTAGCGGGGGTGGAGACCCAGTACTTC.